Detailed here is one TCR beta chain. This sample was included in a study of blood T cell repertoires in COVID-19. Study at large: Material from acute and convalescent COVID-19 was sourced from the United States, Italy and Spain. T cells, B-cell-depleted T cells, or PBMCs provided the cDNA or gDNA that served as material.

Original processing notes: Estimation of nucleated cell counts relied on the amplification of reference gene primers. Here immunoSEQ multiplex PCR was the method, and the copy in TCRdb shows in-frame clones only, minus some. V, J and clone size are those of that table, while D and trimming were read from the DNA. Of approximately 170,000 clones in the sample, about 80% were seen once. The V and J ends lost 5 bases and 6 bases, in that order; junction bases with no gene match: 12. Germline V lookup: CDR1 SNHLY, CDR2 FYNNEI. The CDR3 loop spans 17 amino acids. The chain couples TRBV2 to TRBJ2-1, with 11 positions matching TRBD1. The sample taken for sequencing was peripheral blood. The TCR was taken from an elderly woman with acute or convalescent COVID-19. CDR3 nucleotides: TGTGCCAGCAGTCCTAGGACAGGGGGCCTGGGTGGCAATGAGCAGTTCTTC. Protein: CASSPRTGGLGGNEQFF.